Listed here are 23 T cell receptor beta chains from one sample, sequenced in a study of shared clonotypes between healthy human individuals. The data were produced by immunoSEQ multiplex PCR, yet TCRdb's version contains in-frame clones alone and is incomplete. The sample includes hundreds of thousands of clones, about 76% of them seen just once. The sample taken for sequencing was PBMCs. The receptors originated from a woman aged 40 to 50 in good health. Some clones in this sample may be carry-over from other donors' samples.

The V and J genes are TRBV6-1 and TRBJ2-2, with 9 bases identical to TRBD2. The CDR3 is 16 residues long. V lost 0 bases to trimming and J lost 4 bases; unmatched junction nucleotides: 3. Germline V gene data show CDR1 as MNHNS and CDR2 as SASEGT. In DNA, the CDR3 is TGTGCCAGCAGTGAAGCCGGACTAGCGTCCACCGGGGAGCTGTTTTTT. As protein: CASSEAGLASTGELFF.

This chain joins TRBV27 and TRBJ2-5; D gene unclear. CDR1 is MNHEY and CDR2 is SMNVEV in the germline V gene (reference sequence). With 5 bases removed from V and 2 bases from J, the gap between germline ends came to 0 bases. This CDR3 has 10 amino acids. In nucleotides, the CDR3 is TGTGCCAGCAGTCAAGAGACCCAGTACTTC. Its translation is CASSQETQYF.

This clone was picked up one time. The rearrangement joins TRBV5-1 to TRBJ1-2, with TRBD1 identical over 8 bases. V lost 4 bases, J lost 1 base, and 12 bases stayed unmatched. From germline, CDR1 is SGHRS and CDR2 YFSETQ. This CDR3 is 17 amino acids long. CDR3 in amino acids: CASSIGQGANHNYGYTF. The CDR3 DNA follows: TGCGCCAGCAGCATAGGACAGGGCGCGAACCATAACTATGGCTACACCTTC.

The CDR3 is CASNQQGFTEAFF. As DNA, the CDR3 is TGTGCCAGCAACCAACAGGGGTTCACTGAAGCTTTCTTT. V is TRBV28 and J is TRBJ1-1, with TRBD1 matching over 7 bases. Germline V gene lookup returns CDR1 MDHEN and CDR2 SYDVKM. The CDR3 consists of 13 residues. The J segment lost 4 bases and the V segment lost 7 bases, leaving 6 bases of the junction unmatched.

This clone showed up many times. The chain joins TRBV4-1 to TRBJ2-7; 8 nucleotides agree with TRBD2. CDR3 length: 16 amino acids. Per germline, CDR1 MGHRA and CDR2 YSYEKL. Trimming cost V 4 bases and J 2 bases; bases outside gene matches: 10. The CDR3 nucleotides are TGCGCCAGCAGCCCCTCGATAGCGGGGTATACCTACGAGCAGTACTTC. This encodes CASSPSIAGYTYEQYF.

The CDR3 sequence: CASREGTGGYYGYTF. As DNA, the CDR3 is TGTGCCAGCAGGGAGGGGACAGGGGGTTACTATGGCTACACCTTC. The chain joins TRBV5-4 to TRBJ1-2, with TRBD1 matching 11 bases. The CDR3 is 15 residues long. Per the germline V gene, CDR1 is SGHNT and CDR2 is YYREEE (reference sequence). J lost 3 bases, V lost 5 bases, and 6 bases had no gene match.

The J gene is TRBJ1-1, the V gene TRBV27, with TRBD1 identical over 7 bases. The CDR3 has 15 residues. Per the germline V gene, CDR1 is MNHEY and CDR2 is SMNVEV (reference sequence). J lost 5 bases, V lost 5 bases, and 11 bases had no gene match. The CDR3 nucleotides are TGTGCCAGCAGTCCGCTACAGGGGACGGAGACTGAAGCTTTCTTT. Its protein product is CASSPLQGTETEAFF.

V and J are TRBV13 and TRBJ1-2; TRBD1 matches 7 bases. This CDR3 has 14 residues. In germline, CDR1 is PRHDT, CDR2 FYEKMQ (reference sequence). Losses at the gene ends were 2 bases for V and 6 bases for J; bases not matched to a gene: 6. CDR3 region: CASSLSGTVDGYTF. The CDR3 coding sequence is TGTGCCAGCAGCTTATCCGGGACAGTCGATGGCTACACCTTC.

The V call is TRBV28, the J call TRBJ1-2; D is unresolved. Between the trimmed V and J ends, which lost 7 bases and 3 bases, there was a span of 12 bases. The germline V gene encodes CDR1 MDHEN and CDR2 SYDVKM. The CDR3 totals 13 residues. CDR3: CASTLYSYYGYTF. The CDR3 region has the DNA TGTGCCAGCACCCTCTACAGCTACTATGGCTACACCTTC.

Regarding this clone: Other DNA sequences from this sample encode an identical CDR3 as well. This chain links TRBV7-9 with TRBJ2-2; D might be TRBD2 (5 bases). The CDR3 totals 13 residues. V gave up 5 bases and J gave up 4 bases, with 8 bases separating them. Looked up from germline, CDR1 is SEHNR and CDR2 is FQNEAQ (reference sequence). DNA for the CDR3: TGTGCCAGCAGCCGGACTGGCACCGGGGAGCTGTTTTTT. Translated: CASSRTGTGELFF. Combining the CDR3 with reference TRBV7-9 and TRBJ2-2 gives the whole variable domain DTGVSQNPRHKITKRGQNVTFRCDPISEHNRLYWYRQTLGQGPEFLTYFQNEAQLEKSRLLSDRFSAERPKGSFSTLEIQRTEQGDSAMYLCASSRTGTGELFFGEGSRLTVL.

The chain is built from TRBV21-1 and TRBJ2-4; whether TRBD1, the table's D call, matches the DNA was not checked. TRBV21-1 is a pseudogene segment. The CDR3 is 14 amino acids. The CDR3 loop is CASSRNRGKNIQYF. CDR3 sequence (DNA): TGTGCCAGCAGTAGAAACAGGGGTAAAAACATTCAGTACTTC.

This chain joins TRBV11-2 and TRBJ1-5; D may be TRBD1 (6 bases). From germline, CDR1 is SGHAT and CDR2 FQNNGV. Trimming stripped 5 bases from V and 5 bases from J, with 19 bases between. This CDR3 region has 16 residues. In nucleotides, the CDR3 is TGTGCCAGCAGCCCCGCTTCGGGGGCGGGCGATCAGCCCCAGCATTTT. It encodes CASSPASGAGDQPQHF.

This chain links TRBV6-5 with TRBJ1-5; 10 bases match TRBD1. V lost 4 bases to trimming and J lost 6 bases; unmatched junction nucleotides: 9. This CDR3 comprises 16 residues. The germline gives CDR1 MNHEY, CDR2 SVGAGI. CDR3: CASSSRRTGGSQPQHF. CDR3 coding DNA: TGTGCCAGCAGTTCCCGGCGGACAGGGGGGTCTCAGCCCCAGCATTTT.

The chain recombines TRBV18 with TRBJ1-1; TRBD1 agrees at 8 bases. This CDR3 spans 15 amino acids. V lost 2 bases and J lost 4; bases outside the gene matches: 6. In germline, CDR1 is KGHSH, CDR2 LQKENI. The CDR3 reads CASSPIRGRFTEAFF. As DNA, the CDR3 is TGTGCCAGCTCACCAATCAGGGGGCGGTTCACTGAAGCTTTCTTT.

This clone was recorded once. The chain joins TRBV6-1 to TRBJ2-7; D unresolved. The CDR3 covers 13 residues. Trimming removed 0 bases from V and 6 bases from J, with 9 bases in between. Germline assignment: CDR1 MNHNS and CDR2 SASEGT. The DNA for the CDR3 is TGTGCCAGCAGTGAAGCGCGGAGTGGCGAGCAGTACTTC. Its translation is CASSEARSGEQYF.

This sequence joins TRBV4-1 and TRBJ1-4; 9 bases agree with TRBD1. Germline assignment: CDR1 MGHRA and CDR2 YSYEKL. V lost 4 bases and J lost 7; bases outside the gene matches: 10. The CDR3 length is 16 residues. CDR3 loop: CASSRTGGAGGEKLFF. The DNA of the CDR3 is TGCGCCAGCAGCCGAACAGGGGGCGCGGGCGGTGAAAAACTGTTTTTT.

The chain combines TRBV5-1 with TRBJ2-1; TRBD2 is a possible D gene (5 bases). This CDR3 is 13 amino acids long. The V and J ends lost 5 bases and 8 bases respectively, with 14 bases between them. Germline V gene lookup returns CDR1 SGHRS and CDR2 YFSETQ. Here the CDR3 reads CASSLELVYEQFF. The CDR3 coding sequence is TGCGCCAGCAGTCTTGAACTAGTCTATGAGCAGTTCTTC.

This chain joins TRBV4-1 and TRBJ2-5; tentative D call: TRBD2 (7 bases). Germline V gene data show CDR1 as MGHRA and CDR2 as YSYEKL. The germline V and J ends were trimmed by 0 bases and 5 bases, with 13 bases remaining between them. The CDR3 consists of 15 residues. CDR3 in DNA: TGCGCCAGCAGCCAAGAGAGGGGGGGCGGGGAGACCCAGTACTTC. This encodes CASSQERGGGETQYF.

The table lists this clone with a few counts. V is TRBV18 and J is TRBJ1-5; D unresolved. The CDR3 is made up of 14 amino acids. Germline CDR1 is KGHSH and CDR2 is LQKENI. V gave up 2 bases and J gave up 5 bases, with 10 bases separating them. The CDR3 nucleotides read TGTGCCAGCTCACCAGGGCAGAGCGATCAGCCCCAGCATTTT. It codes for CASSPGQSDQPQHF.

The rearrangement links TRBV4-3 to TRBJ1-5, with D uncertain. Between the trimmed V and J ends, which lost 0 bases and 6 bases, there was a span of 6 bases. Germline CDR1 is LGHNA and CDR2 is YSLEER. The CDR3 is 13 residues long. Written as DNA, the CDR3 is TGCGCCAGCAGCCAAGATATGGGTCAGCCCCAGCATTTT. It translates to CASSQDMGQPQHF.

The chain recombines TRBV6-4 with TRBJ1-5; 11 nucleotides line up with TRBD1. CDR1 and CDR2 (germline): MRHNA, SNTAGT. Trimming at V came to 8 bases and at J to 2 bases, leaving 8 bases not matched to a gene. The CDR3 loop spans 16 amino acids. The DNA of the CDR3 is TGTGCCAGCGTTCGGGACAGGGGGGCCCGCAATCAGCCCCAGCATTTT. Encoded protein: CASVRDRGARNQPQHF.

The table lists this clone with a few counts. CDR3 sequence: CASSVSSGRAYEQYF. In DNA, the CDR3 is TGTGCCAGCAGCGTAAGCAGCGGGAGGGCCTACGAGCAGTACTTC. This chain joins TRBV9 and TRBJ2-7; 10 bases are a match to TRBD2. The CDR3 runs to 15 residues. Germline loops: CDR1 SGDLS, CDR2 YYNGEE. V was clipped by 1 base and J by 2 bases; unmatched bases: 3.

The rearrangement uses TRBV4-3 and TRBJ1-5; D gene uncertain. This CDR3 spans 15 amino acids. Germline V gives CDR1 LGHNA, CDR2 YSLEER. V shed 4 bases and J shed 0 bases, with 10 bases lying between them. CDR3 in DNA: TGCGCCAGCAGCCCAAGTTGGGTTAGCAATCAGCCCCAGCATTTT. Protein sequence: CASSPSWVSNQPQHF.